This T cell receptor beta chain was identified during a study of blood T cell repertoires in COVID-19. V was cut by 3 bases and J by 2 bases, with 8 bases left in between. This CDR3 is 14 amino acids long. The germline V gene has CDR1 SGHAT and CDR2 FQNNGV. Clones were sequenced by immunoSEQ multiplex PCR, and TCRdb holds only the in-frame ones, with some missing. The repertoire holds around 53,000 clones, with 60% to 80% as singletons. This receptor was identified in a man aged 65 to 85 with active or convalescent COVID-19. The source material was peripheral blood. This chain uses TRBV11-2 with TRBJ1-5; unclear D gene. Written as DNA, the CDR3 is TGTGCCAGCAGCTTCGCGGGTGGCAATCAGCCCCAGCATTTT. Translating it yields CASSFAGGNQPQHF.